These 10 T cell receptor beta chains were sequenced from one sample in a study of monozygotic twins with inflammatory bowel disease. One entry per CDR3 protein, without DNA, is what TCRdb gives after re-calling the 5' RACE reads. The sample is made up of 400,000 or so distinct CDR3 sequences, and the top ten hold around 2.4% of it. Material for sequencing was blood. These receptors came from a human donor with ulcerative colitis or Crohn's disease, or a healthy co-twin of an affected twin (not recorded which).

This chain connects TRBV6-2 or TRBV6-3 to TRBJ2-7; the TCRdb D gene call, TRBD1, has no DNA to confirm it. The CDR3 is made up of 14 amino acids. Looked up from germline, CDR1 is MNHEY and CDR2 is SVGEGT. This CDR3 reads CASSFYRDFNEQYF.

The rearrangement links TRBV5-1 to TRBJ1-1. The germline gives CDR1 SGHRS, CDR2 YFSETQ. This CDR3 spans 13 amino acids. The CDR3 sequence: CASSLQENTEAVF.

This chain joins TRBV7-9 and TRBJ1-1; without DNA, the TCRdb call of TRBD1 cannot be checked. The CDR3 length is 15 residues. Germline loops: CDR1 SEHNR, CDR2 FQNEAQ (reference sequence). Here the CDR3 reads CASSRGGGASTEAFF.

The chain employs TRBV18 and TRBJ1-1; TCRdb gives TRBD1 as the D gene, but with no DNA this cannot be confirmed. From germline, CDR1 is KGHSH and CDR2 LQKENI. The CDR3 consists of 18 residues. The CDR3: CASSPRSRDREAGTEAFF.

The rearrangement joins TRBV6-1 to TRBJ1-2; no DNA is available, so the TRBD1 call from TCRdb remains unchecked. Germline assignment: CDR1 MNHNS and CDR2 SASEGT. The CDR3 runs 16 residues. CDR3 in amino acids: CASSERGQGTGWGYTF.

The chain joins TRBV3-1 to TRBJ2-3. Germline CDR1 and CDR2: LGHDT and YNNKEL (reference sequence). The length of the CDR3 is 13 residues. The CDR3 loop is CASSQLTTDTQYF.

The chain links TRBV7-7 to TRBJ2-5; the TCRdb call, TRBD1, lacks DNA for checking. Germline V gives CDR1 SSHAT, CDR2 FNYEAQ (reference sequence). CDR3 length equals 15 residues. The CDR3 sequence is CASSPGQGAYETQYF.

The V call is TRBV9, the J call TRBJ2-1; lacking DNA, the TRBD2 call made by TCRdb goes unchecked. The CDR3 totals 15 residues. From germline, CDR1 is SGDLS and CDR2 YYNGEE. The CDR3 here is CASSYSGSLNNEQFF. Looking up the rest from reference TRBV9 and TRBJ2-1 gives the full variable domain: DSGVTQTPKHLITATGQRVTLRCSPRSGDLSVYWYQQSLDQGLQFLIQYYNGEERAKGNILERFSAQQFPDLHSELNLSSLELGDSALYFCASSYSGSLNNEQFFGPGTRLTVL.

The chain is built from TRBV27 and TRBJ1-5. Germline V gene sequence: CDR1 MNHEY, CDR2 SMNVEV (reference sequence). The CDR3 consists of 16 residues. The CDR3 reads CASSLSGSISNQPQHF.

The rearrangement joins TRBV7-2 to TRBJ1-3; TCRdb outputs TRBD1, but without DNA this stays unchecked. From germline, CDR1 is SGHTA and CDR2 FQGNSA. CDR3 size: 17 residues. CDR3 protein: CASSLLGQGARRNTIYF.